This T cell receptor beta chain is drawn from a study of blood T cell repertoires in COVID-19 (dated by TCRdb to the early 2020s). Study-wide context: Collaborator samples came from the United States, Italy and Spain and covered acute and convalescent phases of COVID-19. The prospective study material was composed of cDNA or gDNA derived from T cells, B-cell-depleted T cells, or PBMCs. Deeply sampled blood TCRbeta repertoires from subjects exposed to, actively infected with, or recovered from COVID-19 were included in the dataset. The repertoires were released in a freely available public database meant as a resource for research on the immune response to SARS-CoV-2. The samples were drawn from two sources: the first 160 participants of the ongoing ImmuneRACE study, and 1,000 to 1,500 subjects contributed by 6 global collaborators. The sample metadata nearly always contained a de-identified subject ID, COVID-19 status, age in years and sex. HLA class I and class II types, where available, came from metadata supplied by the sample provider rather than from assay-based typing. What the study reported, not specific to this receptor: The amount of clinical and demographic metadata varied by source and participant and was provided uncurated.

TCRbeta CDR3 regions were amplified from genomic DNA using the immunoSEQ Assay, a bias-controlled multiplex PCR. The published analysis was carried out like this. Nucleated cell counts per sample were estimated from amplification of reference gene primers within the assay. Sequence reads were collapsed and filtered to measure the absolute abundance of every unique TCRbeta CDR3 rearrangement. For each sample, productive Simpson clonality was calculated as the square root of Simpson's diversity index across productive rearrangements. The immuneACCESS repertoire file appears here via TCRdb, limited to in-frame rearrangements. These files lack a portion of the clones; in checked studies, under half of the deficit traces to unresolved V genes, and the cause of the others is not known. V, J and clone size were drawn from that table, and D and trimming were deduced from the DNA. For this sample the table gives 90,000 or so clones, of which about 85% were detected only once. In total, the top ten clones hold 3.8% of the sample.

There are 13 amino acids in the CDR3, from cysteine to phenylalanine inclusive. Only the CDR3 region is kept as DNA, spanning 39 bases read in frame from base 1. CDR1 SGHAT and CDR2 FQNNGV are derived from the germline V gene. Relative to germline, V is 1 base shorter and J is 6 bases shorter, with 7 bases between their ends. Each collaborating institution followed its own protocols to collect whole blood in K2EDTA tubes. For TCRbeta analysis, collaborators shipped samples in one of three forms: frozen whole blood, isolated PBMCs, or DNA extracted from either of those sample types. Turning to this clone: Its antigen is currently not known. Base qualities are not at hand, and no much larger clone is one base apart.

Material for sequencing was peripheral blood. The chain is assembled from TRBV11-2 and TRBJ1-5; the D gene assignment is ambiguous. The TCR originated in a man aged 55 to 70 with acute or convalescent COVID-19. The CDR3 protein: CASSLGEGQPQHF. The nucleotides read TGTGCCAGCAGCTTAGGAGAGGGTCAGCCCCAGCATTTT.